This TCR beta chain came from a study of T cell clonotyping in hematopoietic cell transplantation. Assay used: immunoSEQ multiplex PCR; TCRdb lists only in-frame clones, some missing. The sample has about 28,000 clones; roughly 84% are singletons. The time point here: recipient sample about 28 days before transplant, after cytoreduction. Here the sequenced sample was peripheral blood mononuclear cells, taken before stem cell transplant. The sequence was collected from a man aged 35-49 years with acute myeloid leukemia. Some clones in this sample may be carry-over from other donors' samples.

The CDR3 region is CASSFSRPVTYEQYF. DNA of the CDR3: TGTGCCAGCAGTTTCTCAAGACCGGTGACCTACGAGCAGTACTTC. The rearrangement joins TRBV28 to TRBJ2-7; D not certain. Germline CDR1 reads MDHEN; CDR2 reads SYDVKM. Trimming stripped 3 bases from V and 2 bases from J, with 14 bases between. The CDR3 runs 15 residues.